This T cell receptor beta chain was captured by sequencing in a study of T cell responses to AZD1222 COVID-19 vaccine. Whole-study results and caveats: Across the whole spike, CD4 TCRs peaked at regions 160-218 and 743-854. There were mostly white British donors and more females than males, and clonal diversity was possibly underestimated.

Produced via immunoSEQ multiplex PCR; TCRdb's table is partial and in-frame only. The repertoire includes approximately 150,000 clones, around 92% of them detected once, and around 1% sits in the top ten. On this clone itself: The antigen remains undetermined.

The germline V gene has CDR1 LGHNA and CDR2 YNFKEQ. Trimming took 0 bases from V and 3 from J, leaving 11 bases between them. The CDR3 runs to 15 residues. The sample was peripheral blood, taken 28 days after the second AZD1222 dose. The V call is TRBV4-2, the J call TRBJ1-2; TRBD1 might be the D (6 bases). The sequence came from an adult who received the AZD1222 COVID-19 vaccine. The CDR3 reads CASSQETGQYYGYTF. In DNA form, the CDR3 reads TGTGCCAGCAGCCAAGAAACGGGACAATACTATGGCTACACCTTC.